This TCR beta chain stems from a study of blood T cell repertoires in COVID-19. Sequencing used immunoSEQ multiplex PCR; TCRdb keeps in-frame clones, though not all of them. There are 50,000 to 70,000 clones in the sample; about 86% occur only once, and approximately 6.6% lies in the top ten. The J segment lost 2 bases and the V segment lost 2 bases, leaving 6 bases of the junction unmatched. Germline values: CDR1 WNHNN, CDR2 SYGVQD (reference sequence). This CDR3 spans 17 amino acids. The TCR originated in a man aged 50 or older with active COVID-19. The source material was peripheral blood. This chain connects TRBV10-1 to TRBJ2-1, with TRBD2 identical over 10 bases. The CDR3 DNA sequence: TGCGCCAGCAGTGAGGGGTCCCTAGCGGGGGCCTACAATGAGCAGTTCTTC. It specifies CASSEGSLAGAYNEQFF.